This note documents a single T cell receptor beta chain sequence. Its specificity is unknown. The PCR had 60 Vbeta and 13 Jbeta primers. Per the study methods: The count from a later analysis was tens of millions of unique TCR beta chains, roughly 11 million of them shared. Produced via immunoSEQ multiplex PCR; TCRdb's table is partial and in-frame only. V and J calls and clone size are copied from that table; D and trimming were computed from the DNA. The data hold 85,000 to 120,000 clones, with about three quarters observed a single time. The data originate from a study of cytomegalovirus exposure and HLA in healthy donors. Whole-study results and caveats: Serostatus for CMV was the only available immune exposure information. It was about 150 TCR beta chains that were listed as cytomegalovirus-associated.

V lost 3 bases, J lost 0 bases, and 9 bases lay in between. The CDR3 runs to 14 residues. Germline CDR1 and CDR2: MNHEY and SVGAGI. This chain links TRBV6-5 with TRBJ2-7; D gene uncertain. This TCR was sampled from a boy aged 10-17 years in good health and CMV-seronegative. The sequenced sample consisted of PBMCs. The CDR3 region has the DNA TGTGCCAGCAGTTATCGTCCAGACTCCTACGAGCAGTACTTC. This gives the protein CASSYRPDSYEQYF.